One sample yielded the 25 T cell receptor beta chains listed below, sequenced in a study of cytomegalovirus exposure and HLA in healthy donors. Some clones are missing from TCRdb's copy, which holds only in-frame ones; the method was immunoSEQ multiplex PCR. The repertoire holds about 280,000 clones, with roughly 90% as singletons. The sequencing input was PBMCs. These receptor sequences come from a young woman in good health and CMV-seronegative.

V and J are TRBV25-1 and TRBJ2-2, with unresolved D. The CDR3 is 12 residues long. Between the trimmed V and J ends, which lost 3 bases and 7 bases, there was a span of 6 bases. The germline V gene has CDR1 MGHDK and CDR2 SYGVNS. Written as DNA, the CDR3 is TGTGCCAGCAGTGAGTCGGTCGGGGAGCTGTTTTTT. Its translation: CASSESVGELFF.

The genes are TRBV30 and TRBJ1-2; D remains ambiguous. CDR3 length: 13 residues. The germline V and J ends were trimmed by 0 bases and 1 base, with 6 bases remaining between them. Germline V gene data show CDR1 as GTSNPN and CDR2 as SVGIG (reference sequence). CDR3 DNA sequence: TGTGCCTGGAGTGTACAACATAACTATGGCTACACCTTC. Translating it yields CAWSVQHNYGYTF.

The chain has TRBV9 and TRBJ2-4; tentative D call: TRBD2 (6 bases). The CDR3 has 15 residues. From germline, CDR1 is SGDLS and CDR2 YYNGEE. The germline V and J ends were trimmed by 0 bases and 9 bases, with 16 bases remaining between them. CDR3 protein: CASSVADQLGGIQYF. In DNA, the CDR3 is TGTGCCAGCAGCGTAGCCGACCAACTCGGGGGCATTCAGTACTTC. Based on the CDR3 plus reference TRBV9 and TRBJ2-4, the full variable domain is DSGVTQTPKHLITATGQRVTLRCSPRSGDLSVYWYQQSLDQGLQFLIQYYNGEERAKGNILERFSAQQFPDLHSELNLSSLELGDSALYFCASSVADQLGGIQYFGAGTRLSVL.

This rearrangement joins TRBV2 to TRBJ1-2, with 12 bases that match TRBD1. Per the germline V gene, CDR1 is SNHLY and CDR2 is FYNNEI. The CDR3 length is 16 residues. V shed 6 bases, J shed 2 bases, and the junction held 7 bases outside the gene matches. For the CDR3, the DNA is TGTGCCAGCAGCGCGGGACAGGGGGCGCGGAACTATGGCTACACCTTC. Encoded protein: CASSAGQGARNYGYTF.

V and J are TRBV19 and TRBJ1-5, with a possible D match to TRBD1 (6 bases). CDR1 LNHDA and CDR2 SQIVND come from the germline V gene (reference sequence). The CDR3 totals 13 residues. V was trimmed by 5 bases and J by 6 bases, leaving 11 bases between them. CDR3 coding DNA: TGTGCCAGTAGTTCGGGACATCGTCAGCCCCAGCATTTT. As protein: CASSSGHRQPQHF.

J is TRBJ1-2 and V is TRBV19, with 8 bases that match TRBD1. Germline loops: CDR1 LNHDA, CDR2 SQIVND (reference sequence). V shed 5 bases, J shed 6 bases, and the junction held 11 bases outside the gene matches. The CDR3 length is 15 residues. The CDR3, as DNA: TGTGCCAGTAGTCTAAGACAGGGGTCAGCTAATGGCTACACCTTC. Protein: CASSLRQGSANGYTF.

The rearrangement links TRBV6-1 to TRBJ1-4; D ambiguous. The ends were cut back, 3 bases at V and 14 bases at J, with 7 bases in the middle. The CDR3 spans 10 residues. CDR1 is MNHNS and CDR2 is SASEGT in the germline V gene. CDR3 DNA sequence: TGTGCCAGCAGTGAGGGAGTTCTGTTTTTT. Translating it yields CASSEGVLFF.

This clone was seen once. V usage is TRBV7-2 and J usage is TRBJ2-3; TRBD2 aligns across 10 bases. The junction had 7 bases not matched to a gene; V was cut back by 5 bases and J by 5 bases. CDR1 SGHTA and CDR2 FQGNSA come from the germline V gene. This CDR3 comprises 15 residues. The CDR3 loop reads CASSTGTSARDTQYF. CDR3 nucleotide sequence: TGTGCCAGCAGCACCGGGACTAGCGCGCGAGATACGCAGTATTTT.

V is TRBV28 and J is TRBJ1-2; D remains ambiguous. The V end was cut by 2 bases, the J end by 2 bases, with 6 bases between. The germline V gene has CDR1 MDHEN and CDR2 SYDVKM. The CDR3 is 13 residues long. The CDR3 region has the DNA TGTGCCAGCAGTTTAGGCACCAACTATGGCTACACCTTC. Translating it yields CASSLGTNYGYTF.

DNA for the CDR3: TGTGCCAGCAGCGGACTAGCGGGAGATACCGGGGAGCTGTTTTTT. Its translation: CASSGLAGDTGELFF. J is TRBJ2-2 and V is TRBV6-5, with 13 bases identical to TRBD2. Trimming took 6 bases from V and 5 from J; bases not matched to a gene: 3. Germline V CDR1 and CDR2: MNHEY, SVGAGI. The CDR3 runs to 15 residues.

V usage is TRBV6-5 and J usage is TRBJ2-3, with unresolved D. V lost 6 bases and J lost 0, with 7 bases in between. The CDR3 length is 13 residues. The germline V gene has CDR1 MNHEY and CDR2 SVGAGI. CDR3 residues: CASRQSSTDTQYF. The CDR3 DNA sequence: TGTGCCAGCAGACAGAGTAGCACAGATACGCAGTATTTT.

V and J are TRBV11-2 and TRBJ2-3, with 9 bases identical to TRBD2. Germline assignment: CDR1 SGHAT and CDR2 FQNNGV. This CDR3 is built from 16 residues. Trimming cost V 1 base and J 1 base; bases outside gene matches: 3. As DNA, the CDR3 is TGTGCCAGCAGCTTAGCCAGCGGGAGGCGCACAGATACGCAGTATTTT. It encodes CASSLASGRRTDTQYF.

V and J are TRBV18 and TRBJ2-7, with TRBD2 identical over 9 bases. This CDR3 spans 16 amino acids. The germline V gene has CDR1 KGHSH and CDR2 LQKENI. J was trimmed by 0 bases and V by 3 bases; bases with no gene match: 6. CDR3 sequence reads: CASSPSGSGSSYEQYF. CDR3 coding DNA: TGTGCCAGCTCACCTTCGGGTAGCGGGAGCTCCTACGAGCAGTACTTC.

This clone was recorded once. The chain has TRBV2 and TRBJ1-4; D unclear. Germline loops: CDR1 SNHLY, CDR2 FYNNEI. The CDR3 is 16 residues long. The V gene lost 7 bases and the J gene lost 0 bases, with 15 bases spanning the gap. Here the CDR3 reads CASNTPPETTNEKLFF. The CDR3 DNA reads as TGTGCCAGCAACACTCCCCCGGAGACAACTAATGAAAAACTGTTTTTT.

The rearrangement uses TRBV28 and TRBJ2-7; TRBD2 matches at 7 bases. The germline V gene encodes CDR1 MDHEN and CDR2 SYDVKM. The CDR3 extends over 19 amino acids. V lost 6 bases and J lost 4; bases outside the gene matches: 24. The CDR3 protein is CASSSSRAWGGGTYYEQYF. The CDR3 region has the DNA TGTGCCAGCAGCTCCAGTCGGGCGTGGGGCGGGGGAACATATTACGAGCAGTACTTC.

The count of this clone is one. The chain has TRBV5-7 and TRBJ2-3; 13 bases are a match to TRBD2. TRBV5-7 is flagged as an ORF with uncertain function. The V segment lost 0 bases and the J segment 11 bases; nucleotides outside the gene matches: 3. The CDR3 consists of 14 residues. CDR3 region: CASSLEGTSGMQYF. The CDR3, as DNA: TGTGCCAGCAGCTTGGAGGGGACTAGCGGGATGCAGTATTTT.

The chain links TRBV27 to TRBJ2-5, with 7 bases aligning to TRBD2. Trimming took 5 bases from V and 2 from J; bases not matched to a gene: 8. Germline CDR1 reads MNHEY; CDR2 reads SMNVEV (reference sequence). CDR3 size: 15 residues. This CDR3 is CASSLRWGGQETQYF. The CDR3 DNA reads TGTGCCAGCAGTCTTCGTTGGGGGGGGCAAGAGACCCAGTACTTC.

This chain joins TRBV5-1 and TRBJ1-1; 7 bases line up with TRBD1. CDR3 length equals 16 residues. Unmatched junction bases numbered 6, after V lost 0 bases and J lost 1 base. Per germline, CDR1 SGHRS and CDR2 YFSETQ. In DNA, the CDR3 is TGCGCCAGCAGCTTGGACAGGGGCCTTCAGAACACTGAAGCTTTCTTT. It codes for CASSLDRGLQNTEAFF.

The V call is TRBV6-1, the J call TRBJ2-7; 9 bases agree with TRBD1. After removal of 7 bases from V and 1 base from J, the junction contained 5 bases not matched to a gene. This CDR3 is 14 amino acids long. Looked up from germline, CDR1 is MNHNS and CDR2 is SASEGT. The CDR3 is CASNRDRVSYEQYF. The DNA of the CDR3 is TGTGCCAGCAACCGGGACAGGGTTTCCTACGAGCAGTACTTC.

This sequence joins TRBV18 and TRBJ2-7; unclear D gene. This CDR3 has 16 residues. Germline V gene sequence: CDR1 KGHSH, CDR2 LQKENI. V was shortened by 1 base and J by 5 bases, with 18 bases between the two germline ends. In DNA form, the CDR3 reads TGTGCCAGCTCACCACTACGGAGTACTAATGTCGACGAGCAGTACTTC. Its protein product is CASSPLRSTNVDEQYF.

This clone was counted between two and nine times. The rearrangement joins TRBV5-4 to TRBJ1-2, with TRBD1 matching over 7 bases. CDR1 SGHNT and CDR2 YYREEE come from the germline V gene (reference sequence). This CDR3 spans 15 amino acids. Trimming at V came to 0 bases and at J to 4 bases, leaving 6 bases not matched to a gene. CDR3 sequence: CASSLDVGQSYGYTF. DNA of the CDR3: TGTGCCAGCAGCTTGGACGTGGGACAGTCCTATGGCTACACCTTC.

This clone was detected only once. The chain links TRBV7-8 to TRBJ1-2; 9 nucleotides align to TRBD1. CDR3 size: 12 residues. Looked up from germline, CDR1 is SGHVS and CDR2 is FQNEAQ. V trimming: 5 bases; J trimming: 7 bases; junction bases outside the gene matches: 2. CDR3 DNA: TGTGCCAGCAGCCCGGACAGGGGTGGCTACACCTTC. Residues: CASSPDRGGYTF.

The CDR3 loop reads CASSPGTGLEKLFF. In nucleotides, the CDR3 is TGTGCCAGCAGCCCTGGGACAGGGCTTGAAAAACTGTTTTTT. This chain uses TRBV28 with TRBJ1-4; 9 bases line up with TRBD1. Germline-derived CDR1 and CDR2 are MDHEN and SYDVKM. The CDR3 is 14 amino acids. Trimming cost V 6 bases and J 7 bases; bases outside gene matches: 6.

This clone showed up just once. J is TRBJ2-2 and V is TRBV15, with TRBD2 matching 8 bases. V dropped 0 bases and J dropped 3; count of bases not matched to a gene: 3. Germline V lookup: CDR1 LNHNV, CDR2 YYDKDF (reference sequence). The CDR3 runs to 16 residues. The CDR3 coding sequence is TGTGCCACCAGCAGAGATCGGGGGGGGTACACCGGGGAGCTGTTTTTT. Its translation: CATSRDRGGYTGELFF. Using reference TRBV15 and TRBJ2-2 for the parts outside the CDR3, the full variable domain is DAMVIQNPRYQVTQFGKPVTLSCSQTLNHNVMYWYQQKSSQAPKLLFHYYDKDFNNEADTPDNFQSRRPNTSFCFLDIRSPGLGDTAMYLCATSRDRGGYTGELFFGEGSRLTVL.

The V call is TRBV18, the J call TRBJ2-7, with D maybe TRBD2 (5 bases). Germline CDR1 reads KGHSH; CDR2 reads LQKENI. Trimming removed 4 bases at V and 3 bases at J, with 13 bases between. This CDR3 is built from 14 residues. CDR3 sequence (DNA): TGTGCCAGCTCACTGAGGGAATCTAACTACGAGCAGTACTTC. This gives the protein CASSLRESNYEQYF.